This entry concerns a single T cell receptor (beta chain). Sample time point: persistent/refractory GD, antithyroid drugs over 5 years with positive TRAb. PBMCs provided the RNA from which the TCR library was made. Roughly 9 milliliters of peripheral blood were drawn into EDTA tubes. Germline V gene lookup returns CDR1 DFQATT and CDR2 SNEGSKA (reference sequence). V lost 0 bases, J lost 4 bases, and 13 bases lay in between. CDR3 length equals 15 residues. The sample is drawn from a study of regulatory T cells in long-lasting Graves disease. Both iRepertoire HTBI primers and Arm-PCR of CDR3 regions were used to build the TCR beta libraries. Each CDR3 protein is one row after TCRdb ran MiXCR on the multiplex PCR reads. The sample has 400,000 to 500,000 distinct CDR3 sequences, roughly a fifth seen once; the top ten hold roughly an eighth.

Sample: peripheral blood mononuclear cells (PBMCs), taken when the disease was refractory, from a patient treated with antithyroid drugs. This sequence originates from a female donor with Graves disease. V gene TRBV20-1 combines with J gene TRBJ1-5; D call uncertain. CDR3 in amino acids: CSARDQLLKNQPQHF. The CDR3 DNA is TGCAGTGCTAGAGACCAACTGTTGAAAAATCAGCCCCAGCATTTT.